This entry lists 19 T cell receptor beta chains sequenced from one sample in a study of cytomegalovirus exposure and HLA in healthy donors listed by TCRdb under 2017. Library creation used the immunoSEQ multiplex PCR assay. TCRdb stores this immuneACCESS table with in-frame sequences only. Part of the clones is absent; in the studies checked, under half of the shortfall reflects unresolved V genes, and no reason is known for the rest. In this sample the table shows more than 90,000 clones, approximately 89% of which occur a single time. Together, the top ten hold 1.5% to 2% of the sample. The sample was PBMCs. Receptors originate from a man in his late teens or twenties in good health and CMV-seronegative.

The V and J genes are TRBV27 and TRBJ2-2, with 7 bases aligning to TRBD2. The germline V gene has CDR1 MNHEY and CDR2 SMNVEV (reference sequence). V gave up 0 bases and J gave up 1 base; unmatched junction bases: 17. The CDR3 runs to 21 residues. CDR3 in DNA: TGTGCCAGCAGTTTATCGGGGCAGATGCGAACTAGCGCGGTGAACACCGGGGAGCTGTTTTTT. Its protein product is CASSLSGQMRTSAVNTGELFF.

The chain employs TRBV6-5 and TRBJ2-2; D is undetermined. V was trimmed by 6 bases and J by 5 bases, leaving 10 bases between them. The CDR3 runs 13 residues. The germline V gene has CDR1 MNHEY and CDR2 SVGAGI. CDR3 sequence reads: CASRKHGTGELFF. The CDR3, as DNA: TGTGCCAGCAGGAAACACGGGACCGGGGAGCTGTTTTTT.

CDR3 coding DNA: TGCGCCAGCAGCTTGGGACAAGCTAATGAAAAACTGTTTTTT. Translated: CASSLGQANEKLFF. The chain couples TRBV5-1 to TRBJ1-4; D unresolved. The CDR3 runs to 14 residues. CDR1 SGHRS and CDR2 YFSETQ come from the germline V gene. V lost 0 bases and J 3 bases, leaving 6 bases between the germline ends.

Comments on this clone: At the DNA level, this CDR3 is encoded by other sequences in the same sample as well. This chain connects TRBV28 to TRBJ1-4; 7 nucleotides agree with TRBD1. V was pared by 6 bases and J by 6 bases, with 4 bases of the junction left unmatched. The V gene's germline CDR1 is MDHEN and CDR2 SYDVKM. The CDR3 extends over 13 amino acids. CDR3 nucleotides: TGTGCCAGCAGACGAACAGGGGATGAAAAACTGTTTTTT. This sequence encodes CASRRTGDEKLFF.

This clone was seen a few times. V is TRBV7-6 and J is TRBJ1-6, with D possibly matching TRBD1 (6 bases). The germline V gene encodes CDR1 SGHVS and CDR2 FNYEAQ. Deletions cut 5 bases from V and 7 bases from J, with 18 bases between. The CDR3 spans 16 residues. The CDR3 DNA reads as TGTGCCAGCAGCCCTAGAACAGGGTCGCAGAATTCACCCCTCCACTTT. Encoded protein: CASSPRTGSQNSPLHF.

The J gene is TRBJ2-2, the V gene TRBV7-2, with TRBD2 as a possible D gene (5 bases). The CDR3 loop spans 13 amino acids. With 5 bases removed from V and 7 bases from J, the gap between germline ends came to 11 bases. The germline V gene encodes CDR1 SGHTA and CDR2 FQGNSA. The CDR3 bases are TGTGCCAGCAGCCCTAGGACTTTCGGGGAGCTGTTTTTT. It yields the protein CASSPRTFGELFF.

This chain's CDR3 is CASSLIGGSRYNEQFF. The CDR3 DNA is TGTGCCAGCAGCTTAATTGGCGGGAGCAGGTACAATGAGCAGTTCTTC. V gene TRBV7-8 combines with J gene TRBJ2-1; 7 nucleotides align to TRBD2. The germline CDR1 and CDR2 sequences are SGHVS and FQNEAQ. The CDR3 sequence is 16 residues long. Losses at the gene ends were 2 bases for V and 4 bases for J; bases not matched to a gene: 8.

The genes are TRBV11-3 and TRBJ2-1; 8 bases are a match to TRBD1. Per the germline V gene, CDR1 is SGHNT and CDR2 is YENEEA. The junction had 14 bases not matched to a gene; V was cut back by 5 bases and J by 8 bases. The CDR3 spans 16 residues. DNA of the CDR3: TGTGCCAGCAGCCGTGTAGGGACAGGACGCAGTGATGAGCAGTTCTTC. As protein: CASSRVGTGRSDEQFF.

The J gene is TRBJ1-2, the V gene TRBV10-1; 7 bases are a match to TRBD1. The V segment lost 0 bases and the J segment 4 bases; nucleotides outside the gene matches: 2. Germline-derived CDR1 and CDR2 are WNHNN and SYGVQD (reference sequence). CDR3 size: 14 residues. As DNA, the CDR3 is TGCGCCAGCAGTGAGTCCGGGACAGCCTATGGCTACACCTTC. Its protein product is CASSESGTAYGYTF.

This rearrangement joins TRBV10-3 to TRBJ2-1, with D perhaps matching TRBD2 (6 bases). Germline assignment: CDR1 ENHRY and CDR2 SYGVKD. The CDR3 extends over 15 amino acids. V was clipped by 6 bases and J by 8 bases, with 20 bases between them. CDR3 sequence: CAIRRDSALGHEQFF. The CDR3 DNA reads as TGTGCCATCAGGAGGGACTCTGCTCTAGGCCATGAGCAGTTCTTC.

The chain employs TRBV28 and TRBJ1-5, with 8 bases matching TRBD1. V gave up 6 bases and J gave up 2 bases; unmatched junction bases: 9. Germline values: CDR1 MDHEN, CDR2 SYDVKM. CDR3 length: 16 amino acids. The CDR3 sequence: CASSVDRELGNQPQHF. DNA of the CDR3: TGTGCCAGCAGCGTGGACAGGGAGTTGGGCAATCAGCCCCAGCATTTT.

The chain links TRBV27 to TRBJ2-5, with 8 bases aligning to TRBD1. The junction had 5 bases not matched to a gene; V was cut back by 0 bases and J by 5 bases. CDR3 length: 15 residues. Germline CDR1 reads MNHEY; CDR2 reads SMNVEV (reference sequence). The CDR3 loop is CASSLSGQGYETQYF. CDR3 nucleotide sequence: TGTGCCAGCAGTTTATCTGGACAGGGATATGAGACCCAGTACTTC.

The chain couples TRBV7-9 to TRBJ2-4, with D tentatively TRBD2 (5 bases). The length of the CDR3 is 16 residues. Germline CDR1 and CDR2: SEHNR and FQNEAQ (reference sequence). V was clipped by 1 base and J by 2 bases, with 12 bases between them. CDR3 nucleotide sequence: TGTGCCAGCAGCTTAGTGGGGAGTGGGACCAAAAACATTCAGTACTTC. Translating it yields CASSLVGSGTKNIQYF.

J is TRBJ2-1 and V is TRBV27; a possible D gene is TRBD2 (6 bases). The CDR3 length is 15 residues. Trimming cost V 7 bases and J 0 bases, with 13 bases left between them. CDR1 MNHEY and CDR2 SMNVEV come from the germline V gene (reference sequence). In DNA, the CDR3 is TGTGCCAGCATGGCCACGGGGGTCTCCTACAATGAGCAGTTCTTC. It yields the protein CASMATGVSYNEQFF.

This rearrangement joins TRBV7-2 to TRBJ1-1, with D perhaps TRBD1 (5 bases). This CDR3 has 13 amino acids. V lost 4 bases, J lost 5 bases, and 11 bases lay in between. The germline V gene has CDR1 SGHTA and CDR2 FQGNSA. The chain's CDR3 is CASSYQGGTEAFF. DNA of the CDR3: TGTGCCAGCAGCTATCAGGGTGGGACTGAAGCTTTCTTT.

A few counts support this clone. The chain employs TRBV12-5 and TRBJ1-5, with 7 bases identical to TRBD1. The CDR3 extends over 14 amino acids. From germline, CDR1 is LGHNT and CDR2 FRNRAP. Trimming took 6 bases from V and 1 from J; bases not matched to a gene: 3. CDR3 in DNA: TGTGCTAGTGGGAAGGGACAGAGCAATCAGCCCCAGCATTTT. It specifies CASGKGQSNQPQHF.

The chain is built from TRBV5-1 and TRBJ2-6; TRBD1 matches 7 bases. Per germline, CDR1 SGHRS and CDR2 YFSETQ. V lost 4 bases, J lost 2 bases, and 12 bases stayed unmatched. This CDR3 comprises 18 residues. The CDR3 bases are TGCGCCAGCAGCGTCGAAGCAGGGGGAACCACTGGGGCCAACGTCCTGACTTTC. This translates into CASSVEAGGTTGANVLTF.

This rearrangement joins TRBV27 to TRBJ2-5; 9 bases are shared with TRBD2. The CDR3 has 18 residues. Losses at the gene ends were 4 bases for V and 10 bases for J; bases not matched to a gene: 22. CDR1 and CDR2 (germline): MNHEY, SMNVEV (reference sequence). CDR3 residues: CASSSIRRKRGALWGQYF. For the CDR3, the DNA is TGTGCCAGCAGTTCCATTCGACGGAAGCGGGGGGCCCTGTGGGGCCAGTACTTC.

This chain joins TRBV7-2 and TRBJ1-4; possibly TRBD1 for D (5 bases). Germline CDR1 is SGHTA and CDR2 is FQGNSA. Trimming removed 5 bases from V and 6 bases from J, with 16 bases in between. The CDR3 length is 15 residues. The CDR3 protein is CASSPIGRGDEKLFF. Here the CDR3 DNA reads TGTGCCAGCAGCCCCATCGGCCGGGGGGATGAAAAACTGTTTTTT.